This T cell receptor (beta chain) was profiled in a study of CD8 T cells in Susac syndrome. Overall study findings and caveats: In Susac syndrome, CD4+ T cell repertoires lacked any clonal expansion. As acknowledged by the study, its TCR sequencing and HLA analysis included a relatively small number of individuals.

V was pared by 6 bases and J by 4 bases, with 12 bases between. Germline CDR1 and CDR2: MNHEY and SMNVEV (reference sequence). The CDR3 is 13 residues long. In contrast to the negatively isolated CD8+ and CD4+ T cells, TEMRA cells were FACS-enriched. Turning to this clonotype: Antigen specificity is unknown.

An amount of RNA that ranged from roughly 0.45 to 1 ug was reverse transcribed with random hexamers. Multiplex immunoSEQ PCR targeted 54 Vbeta and 13 Jbeta TCR beta segments. TCRdb re-analysed the immunoSEQ multiplex PCR reads in MiXCR, keeping a single row per CDR3 protein. The table shows fewer than 200,000 distinct CDR3 sequences, with approximately 94% occurring only once. The chain combines TRBV27 with TRBJ1-2, with D possibly TRBD1 on 5 matching bases. The TCR sequence derives from a human donor with Susac syndrome. What was sequenced was CD4+ T cells from PBMCs. The CDR3 DNA sequence: TGTGCCAGCAGGGACAACTTCTTCTATGGCTACACCTTC. This codes for CASRDNFFYGYTF.